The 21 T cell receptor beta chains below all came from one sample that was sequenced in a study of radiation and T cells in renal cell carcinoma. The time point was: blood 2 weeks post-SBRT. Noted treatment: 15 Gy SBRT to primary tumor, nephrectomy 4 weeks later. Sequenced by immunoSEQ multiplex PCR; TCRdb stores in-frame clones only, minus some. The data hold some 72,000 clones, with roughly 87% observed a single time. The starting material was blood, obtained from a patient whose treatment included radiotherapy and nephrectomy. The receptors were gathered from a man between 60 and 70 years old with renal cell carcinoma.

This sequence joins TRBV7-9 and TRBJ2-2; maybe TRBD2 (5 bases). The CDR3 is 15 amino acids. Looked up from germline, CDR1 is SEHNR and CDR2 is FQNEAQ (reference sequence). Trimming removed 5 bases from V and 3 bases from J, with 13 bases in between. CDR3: CASSARYGDTGELFF. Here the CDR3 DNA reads TGTGCCAGCAGCGCTCGATACGGGGACACCGGGGAGCTGTTTTTT. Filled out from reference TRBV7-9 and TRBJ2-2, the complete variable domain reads DTGVSQNPRHKITKRGQNVTFRCDPISEHNRLYWYRQTLGQGPEFLTYFQNEAQLEKSRLLSDRFSAERPKGSFSTLEIQRTEQGDSAMYLCASSARYGDTGELFFGEGSRLTVL.

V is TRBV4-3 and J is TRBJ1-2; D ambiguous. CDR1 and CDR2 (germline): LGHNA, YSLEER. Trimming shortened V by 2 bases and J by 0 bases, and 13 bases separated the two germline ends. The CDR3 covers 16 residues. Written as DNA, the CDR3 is TGCGCCAGCAGCCAAAGTTCAACGGGGACTAACTATGGCTACACCTTC. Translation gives CASSQSSTGTNYGYTF.

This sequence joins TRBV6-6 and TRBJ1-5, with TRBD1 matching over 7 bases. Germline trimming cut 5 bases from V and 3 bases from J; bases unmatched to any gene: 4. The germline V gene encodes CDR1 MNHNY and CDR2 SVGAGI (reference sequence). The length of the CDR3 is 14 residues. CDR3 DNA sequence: TGTGCCAGCAGTGCAGGGACAGTCAATCAGCCCCAGCATTTT. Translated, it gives CASSAGTVNQPQHF.

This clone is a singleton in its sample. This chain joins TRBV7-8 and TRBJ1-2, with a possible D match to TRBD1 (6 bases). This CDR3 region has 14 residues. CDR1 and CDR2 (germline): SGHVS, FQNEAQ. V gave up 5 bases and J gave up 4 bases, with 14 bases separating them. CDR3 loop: CASSGNRAPYGYTF. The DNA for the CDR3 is TGTGCCAGCAGCGGGAACAGGGCTCCCTATGGCTACACCTTC.

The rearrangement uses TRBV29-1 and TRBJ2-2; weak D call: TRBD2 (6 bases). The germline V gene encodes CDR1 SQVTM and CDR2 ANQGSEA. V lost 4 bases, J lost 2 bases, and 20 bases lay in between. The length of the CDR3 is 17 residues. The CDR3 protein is CSVGGEGAEINTGELFF. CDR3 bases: TGCAGCGTTGGGGGGGAAGGGGCGGAAATCAACACCGGGGAGCTGTTTTTT.

CDR3 in DNA: TGTGCCAGCTTCCCCGACAGCTACAATCAGCCCCAGCATTTT. As protein: CASFPDSYNQPQHF. This chain links TRBV28 with TRBJ1-5; the D gene is possibly TRBD1 (5 bases). This CDR3 is built from 14 residues. Germline V CDR1 and CDR2: MDHEN, SYDVKM. Trimming removed 8 bases from V and 3 bases from J, with 14 bases in between.

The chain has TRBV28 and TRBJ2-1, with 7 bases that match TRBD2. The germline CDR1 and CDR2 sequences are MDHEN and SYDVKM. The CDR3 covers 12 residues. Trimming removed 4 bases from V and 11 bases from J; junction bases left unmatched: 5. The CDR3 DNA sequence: TGTGCCAGCAGTTCCACTAGCGAAAAGCAGTTCTTC. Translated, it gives CASSSTSEKQFF.

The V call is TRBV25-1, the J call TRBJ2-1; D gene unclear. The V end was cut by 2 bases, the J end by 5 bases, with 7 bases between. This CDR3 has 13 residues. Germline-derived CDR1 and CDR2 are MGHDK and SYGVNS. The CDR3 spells CASSENSHNEQFF. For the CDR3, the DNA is TGTGCCAGCAGTGAAAATAGCCACAATGAGCAGTTCTTC.

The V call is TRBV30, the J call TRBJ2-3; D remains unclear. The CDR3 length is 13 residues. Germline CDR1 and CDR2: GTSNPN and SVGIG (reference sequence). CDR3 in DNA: TGTGCGTCGCCAGCGCCTATCACAGATACGCAGTATTTT. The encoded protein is CASPAPITDTQYF.

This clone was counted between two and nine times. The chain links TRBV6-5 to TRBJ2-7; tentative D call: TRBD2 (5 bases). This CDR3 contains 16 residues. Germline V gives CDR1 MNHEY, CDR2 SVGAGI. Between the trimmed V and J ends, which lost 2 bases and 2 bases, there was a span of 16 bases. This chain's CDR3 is CASSYGPLTSPYEQYF. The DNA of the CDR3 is TGTGCCAGCAGTTACGGCCCCCTCACTAGTCCCTACGAGCAGTACTTC.

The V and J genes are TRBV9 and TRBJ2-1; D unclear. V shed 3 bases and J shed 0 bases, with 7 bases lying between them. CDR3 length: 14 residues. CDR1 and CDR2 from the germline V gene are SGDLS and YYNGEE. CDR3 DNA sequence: TGTGCCAGCAGCGGGCAAAGCTCCTACAATGAGCAGTTCTTC. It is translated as CASSGQSSYNEQFF.

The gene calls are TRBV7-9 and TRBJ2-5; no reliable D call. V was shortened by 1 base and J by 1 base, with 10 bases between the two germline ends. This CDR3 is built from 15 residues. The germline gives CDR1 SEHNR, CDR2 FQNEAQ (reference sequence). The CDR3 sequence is CASSLVQDPQETQYF. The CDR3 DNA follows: TGTGCCAGCAGCTTAGTGCAGGACCCCCAAGAGACCCAGTACTTC.

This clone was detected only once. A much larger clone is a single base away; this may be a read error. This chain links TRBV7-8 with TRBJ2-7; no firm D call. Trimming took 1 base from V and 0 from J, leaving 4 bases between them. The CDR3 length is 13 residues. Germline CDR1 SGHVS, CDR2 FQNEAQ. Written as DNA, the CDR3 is TGTGCCAGCAGCTTAGTCCGCTCCTACGAGCAGTACTTC. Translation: CASSLVRSYEQYF.

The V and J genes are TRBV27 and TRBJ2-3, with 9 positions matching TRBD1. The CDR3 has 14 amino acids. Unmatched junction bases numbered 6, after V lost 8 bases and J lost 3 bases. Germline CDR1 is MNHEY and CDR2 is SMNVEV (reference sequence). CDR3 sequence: CASVGTGSTDTQYF. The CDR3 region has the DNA TGTGCCAGCGTAGGGACAGGGAGTACAGATACGCAGTATTTT.

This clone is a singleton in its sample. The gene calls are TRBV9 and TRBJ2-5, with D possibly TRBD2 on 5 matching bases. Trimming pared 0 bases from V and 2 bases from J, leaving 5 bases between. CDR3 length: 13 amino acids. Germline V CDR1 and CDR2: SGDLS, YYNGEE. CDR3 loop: CASSVGGQETQYF. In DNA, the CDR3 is TGTGCCAGCAGCGTAGGAGGGCAAGAGACCCAGTACTTC.

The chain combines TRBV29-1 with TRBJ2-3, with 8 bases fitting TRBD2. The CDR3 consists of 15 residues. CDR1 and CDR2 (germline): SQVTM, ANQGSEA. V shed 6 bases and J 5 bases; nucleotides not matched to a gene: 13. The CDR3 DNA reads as TGCAGCGTCCAGCCGGGACTAGGTAATTTAGATACGCAGTATTTT. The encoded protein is CSVQPGLGNLDTQYF.

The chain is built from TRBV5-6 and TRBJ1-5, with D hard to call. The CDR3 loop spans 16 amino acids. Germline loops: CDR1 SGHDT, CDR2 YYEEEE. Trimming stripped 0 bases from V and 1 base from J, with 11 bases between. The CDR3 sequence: CASSLAGWGSNQPQHF. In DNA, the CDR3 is TGTGCCAGCAGCTTGGCCGGGTGGGGAAGCAATCAGCCCCAGCATTTT.

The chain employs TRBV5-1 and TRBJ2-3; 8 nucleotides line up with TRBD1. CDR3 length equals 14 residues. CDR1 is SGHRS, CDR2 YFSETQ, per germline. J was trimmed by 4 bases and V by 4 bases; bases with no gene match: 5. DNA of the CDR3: TGCGCCAGCAGCGTAGTACAGGGGGCAGATACGCAGTATTTT. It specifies CASSVVQGADTQYF.

CDR3 region: CASSLSVGVHNEQFF. CDR3 DNA sequence: TGTGCCAGCAGTTTGAGTGTGGGGGTGCACAATGAGCAGTTCTTC. This sequence joins TRBV27 and TRBJ2-1, with D possibly being TRBD1 or TRBD2 (5 bases each). Trimming took 3 bases from V and 5 from J, leaving 14 bases between them. The CDR3 extends over 15 amino acids. Germline CDR1 and CDR2: MNHEY and SMNVEV (reference sequence).

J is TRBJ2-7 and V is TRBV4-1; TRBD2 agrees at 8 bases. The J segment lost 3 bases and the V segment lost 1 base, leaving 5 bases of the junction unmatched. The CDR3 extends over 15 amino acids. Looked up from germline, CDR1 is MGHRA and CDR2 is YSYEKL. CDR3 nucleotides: TGCGCCAGCAGCCAAGGCCTAGCGGGCCTCTACGAGCAGTACTTC. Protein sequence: CASSQGLAGLYEQYF.

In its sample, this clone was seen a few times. The CDR3 is CASSLDRGAYNEQFF. CDR3 bases: TGTGCCAGCAGTCTAGACAGGGGAGCCTACAATGAGCAGTTCTTC. The gene calls are TRBV2 and TRBJ2-1; TRBD1 agrees at 8 bases. Germline assignment: CDR1 SNHLY and CDR2 FYNNEI. The CDR3 loop spans 15 amino acids. After removal of 5 bases from V and 2 bases from J, the junction contained 5 bases not matched to a gene. Using reference TRBV2 and TRBJ2-1 for the parts outside the CDR3, the full variable domain is EPEVTQTPSHQVTQMGQEVILRCVPISNHLYFYWYRQILGQKVEFLVSFYNNEISEKSEIFDDQFSVERPDGSNFTLKIRSTKLEDSAMYFCASSLDRGAYNEQFFGPGTRLTVL.